The rows below give T cell receptor beta chains drawn from one sample of a study of a mutant IDH1 vaccine in newly diagnosed glioma. The assay was immunoSEQ multiplex PCR, and TCRdb's table has in-frame clones only and misses some. This sample has approximately 110,000 clones, with around 90% found just once. Antigens for these TCRs are unknown. The starting material was PBMCs, obtained from a glioma patient whose treatment included an IDH1 peptide vaccine. These receptors all come from a woman between 50 and 59 years old with glioma. The CDR3 runs from the conserved cysteine through the conserved F or W. The D gene is left open where the match is weak. Size values are once, few and many counts, or a class for expanded clones, and some rows have none.

CDR3,DNA,size,D,length,J,V
CASSYPESGTGEFF,TGTGCCAGCAGTTACCCCGAATCCGGGACAGGAGAGTTCTTC,.,TRBD1,14,TRBJ2-1,TRBV6-6
CASSFREAEAFF,TGTGCCAGCAGCTTCCGGGAGGCCGAAGCTTTCTTT,.,.,12,TRBJ1-1,TRBV5-5
CASSLQGTEAFF,TGCGCCAGCAGCTTACAGGGGACTGAAGCTTTCTTT,.,TRBD1,12,TRBJ1-1,TRBV5-1
CASSNPGEGKNIQYF,TGTGCCAGCAGTAACCCGGGGGAGGGCAAAAACATTCAGTACTTC,.,TRBD2,15,TRBJ2-4,TRBV5-4
CASNPPGLSEKLFF,TGTGCCAGCAACCCCCCGGGGTTGAGTGAAAAACTGTTTTTT,.,.,14,TRBJ1-4,TRBV7-9
CASRRRYQETQYF,TGTGCCAGCAGGAGAAGGTACCAAGAGACCCAGTACTTC,.,.,13,TRBJ2-5,TRBV28
CSVTLSYNEQFF,TGCAGCGTTACCCTCTCCTACAATGAGCAGTTCTTC,.,.,12,TRBJ2-1,TRBV29-1
CASSLGATNTGELFF,TGTGCCAGCAGTTTGGGGGCGACGAACACCGGGGAGCTGTTTTTT,.,.,15,TRBJ2-2,TRBV28
CASSVGSSGSASGEQFF,TGTGCCAGCAGCGTAGGTTCCAGCGGGTCCGCATCGGGTGAGCAGTTCTTC,.,.,17,TRBJ2-1,TRBV9
CASSSGGAVETQYF,TGTGCTAGCAGCTCGGGGGGGGCCGTAGAGACCCAGTACTTC,.,TRBD2,14,TRBJ2-5,TRBV7-7
CASSFMGRAGGSNEQFF,TGTGCCAGCAGTTTTATGGGACGAGCGGGTGGAAGCAATGAGCAGTTCTTC,.,.,17,TRBJ2-1,TRBV28
CASSSPPWPQHF,TGTGCCAGCAGCTCGCCGCCTTGGCCCCAGCATTTT,few,.,12,TRBJ1-5,TRBV7-9
CASSQEWQSYNEQFF,TGCGCCAGCAGCCAAGAGTGGCAGTCCTACAATGAGCAGTTCTTC,.,.,15,TRBJ2-1,TRBV4-1
CATSGTFEETQYF,TGTGCCACCAGCGGGACATTCGAGGAGACCCAGTACTTC,.,.,13,TRBJ2-5,TRBV15
CASSPSPTGSGNTIYF,TGTGCCAGCAGCCCCTCACCGACAGGGTCAGGAAACACCATATATTTT,.,TRBD1,16,TRBJ1-3,TRBV5-4
CASSPGTLLNTGELFF,TGTGCCAGCAGCCCCGGGACACTCTTAAACACCGGGGAGCTGTTTTTT,.,.,16,TRBJ2-2,TRBV7-9
CASTTLRDNTEAFF,TGTGCCAGCACGACCCTCAGGGACAACACTGAAGCTTTCTTT,.,.,14,TRBJ1-1,TRBV27
CSVIAGGLANTGELFF,TGCAGCGTTATAGCGGGAGGCCTCGCGAACACCGGGGAGCTGTTTTTT,.,TRBD2,16,TRBJ2-2,TRBV29-1
CASSQATANEKLFF,TGCGCCAGCAGCCAAGCTACAGCTAATGAAAAACTGTTTTTT,.,.,14,TRBJ1-4,TRBV4-1
CASSLFHTQGNEQFF,TGTGCCAGCAGCTTATTCCACACTCAAGGGAATGAGCAGTTCTTC,.,.,15,TRBJ2-1,TRBV7-9
CASSFGRSYGYTF,TGTGCCAGCAGTTTCGGCAGGAGCTATGGCTACACCTTC,.,.,13,TRBJ1-2,TRBV28
CASSQYPRPSYEQYF,TGTGCCAGCAGCCAATACCCTCGTCCCTCCTACGAGCAGTACTTC,.,.,15,TRBJ2-7,TRBV27
CAWSVGGRNTGELFF,TGTGCCTGGAGTGTTGGTGGGAGGAACACCGGGGAGCTGTTTTTT,.,.,15,TRBJ2-2,TRBV30
CASSLPESSYEQYF,TGCGCCAGCAGTTTACCTGAGAGCTCCTACGAGCAGTACTTC,.,.,14,TRBJ2-7,TRBV5-1
CASTLGGLWGNQPQHF,TGTGCCAGCACTTTAGGGGGGCTGTGGGGCAATCAGCCCCAGCATTTT,.,.,16,TRBJ1-5,TRBV28
CASSVVNTEAFF,TGTGCCAGCTCAGTCGTGAACACTGAAGCTTTCTTT,.,.,12,TRBJ1-1,TRBV2
CFLPQGDRGYMNTEAFF,TGTTTCTTACCACAAGGGGACAGGGGATACATGAACACTGAAGCTTTCTTT,.,TRBD1,17,TRBJ1-1,TRBV30
CASSVVGANTGELFF,TGTGCCAGCAGCGTAGTTGGAGCCAACACCGGGGAGCTGTTTTTT,.,.,15,TRBJ2-2,TRBV9
CASSTGTRGYEQYF,TGTGCCAGCAGTACCGGGACTCGCGGATACGAGCAGTACTTC,.,.,14,TRBJ2-7,TRBV6-5
CASSVAPNTRGNEQFF,TGTGCCAGCAGCGTAGCTCCGAATACCAGGGGTAATGAGCAGTTCTTC,.,.,16,TRBJ2-1,TRBV9
CASSVGETFWADTQYF,TGTGCCAGCAGCGTAGGGGAGACATTTTGGGCAGATACGCAGTATTTT,few,.,16,TRBJ2-3,TRBV9
CASSYAAPGPYEQYF,TGTGCCAGCAGTTACGCCGCTCCGGGACCCTACGAGCAGTACTTC,once,.,15,TRBJ2-7,TRBV6-5
CASSVDRVRPLHF,TGTGCCAGCAGCGTAGACCGGGTCCGGCCCCTCCACTTT,.,.,13,TRBJ1-6,TRBV9
CASSLTGAEETQYF,TGCGCCAGCAGCTTGACAGGGGCGGAGGAGACCCAGTACTTC,once,TRBD1,14,TRBJ2-5,TRBV5-1